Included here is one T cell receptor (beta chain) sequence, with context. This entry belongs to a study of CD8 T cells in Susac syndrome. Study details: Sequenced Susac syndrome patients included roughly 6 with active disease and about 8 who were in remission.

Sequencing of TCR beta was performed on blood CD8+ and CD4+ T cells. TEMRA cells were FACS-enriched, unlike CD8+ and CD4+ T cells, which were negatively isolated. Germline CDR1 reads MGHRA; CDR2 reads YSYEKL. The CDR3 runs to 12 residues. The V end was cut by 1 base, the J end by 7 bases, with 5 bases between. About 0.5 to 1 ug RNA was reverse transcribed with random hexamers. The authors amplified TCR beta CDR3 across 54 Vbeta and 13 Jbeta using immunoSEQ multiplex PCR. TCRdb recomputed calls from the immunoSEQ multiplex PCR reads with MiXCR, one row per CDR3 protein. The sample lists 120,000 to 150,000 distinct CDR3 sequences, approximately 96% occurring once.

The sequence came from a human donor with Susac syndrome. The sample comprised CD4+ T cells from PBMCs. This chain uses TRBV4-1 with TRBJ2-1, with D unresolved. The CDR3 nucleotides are TGCGCCAGCAGCCAAGGAGCAAATGAGCAGTTCTTC. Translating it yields CASSQGANEQFF.